One TCR beta chain is described in this entry. The ends lost 5 bases at V and 0 bases at J; junction bases unmatched: 6. The CDR3 consists of 16 residues. Germline CDR1 is LGHDT and CDR2 is YNNKEL (reference sequence). This sample is part of a study of blood T cell repertoires in COVID-19. The assay was immunoSEQ multiplex PCR, and TCRdb's table has in-frame clones only and misses some. This sample has some 250,000 clones, with approximately 85% found just once. This clonotype was sampled from a woman in her 50s who had recovered from COVID-19. This chain connects TRBV3-1 (or the pseudogene TRBV3-2) to TRBJ2-3; 9 bases are a match to TRBD2. Sequenced: PBMCs or T cells enriched from blood (not recorded which). In DNA form, the CDR3 reads TGTGCCAGCAGCGACACAACTAGCGGGAGCACAGATACGCAGTATTTT. This codes for CASSDTTSGSTDTQYF.